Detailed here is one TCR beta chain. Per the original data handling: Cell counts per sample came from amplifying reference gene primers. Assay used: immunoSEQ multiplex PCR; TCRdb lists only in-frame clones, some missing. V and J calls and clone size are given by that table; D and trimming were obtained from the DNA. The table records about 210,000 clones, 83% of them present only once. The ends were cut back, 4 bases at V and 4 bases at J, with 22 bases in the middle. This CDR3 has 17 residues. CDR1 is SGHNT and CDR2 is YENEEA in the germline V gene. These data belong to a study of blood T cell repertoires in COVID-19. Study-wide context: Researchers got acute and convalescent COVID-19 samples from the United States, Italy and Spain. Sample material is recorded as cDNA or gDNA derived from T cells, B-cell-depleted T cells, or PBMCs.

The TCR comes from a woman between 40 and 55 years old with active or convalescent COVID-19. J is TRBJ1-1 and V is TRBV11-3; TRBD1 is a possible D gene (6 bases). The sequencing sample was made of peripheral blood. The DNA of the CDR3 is TGTGCCAGCAGCTCGGCCTACTGGGGGCGGGGGGCCACTGAAGCTTTCTTT. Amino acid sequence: CASSSAYWGRGATEAFF.